This is a list of T cell receptor beta chains from one sample in a study of cytomegalovirus exposure and HLA in healthy donors. Clones were sequenced by immunoSEQ multiplex PCR, and TCRdb holds only the in-frame ones, with some missing. The repertoire holds over 200,000 clones, with 82% as singletons. The sample was PBMCs. These receptors were collected from a woman aged 40 to 49 in good health and CMV-seropositive. Both conserved end residues are part of each CDR3. The order of the fields is J gene, D gene, V gene, clone size, CDR3 DNA, CDR3 protein. A D gene is named only where the DNA matches it firmly. The size entry is marked missing in some rows and otherwise reads once, few, many or a size class.

TRBJ2-7 | TRBD2 | TRBV9 | - | TGTGCCAGCGGGACTAGCGCGTACGAGCAGTACTTC | CASGTSAYEQYF
TRBJ1-5 | - | TRBV19 | - | TGTGCCAGTAGTATGCGCGGTTCAGGCAATCAGCCCCAGCATTTT | CASSMRGSGNQPQHF
TRBJ2-6 | - | TRBV27 | - | TGTGCCAGCAGTCGCTATCTCGGGCAGGAGGGGTCTGGGGCCAACGTCCTGACTTTC | CASSRYLGQEGSGANVLTF
TRBJ1-4 | TRBD1 | TRBV5-4 | - | TGTGCCAGCAGCGCAACAGGGGGCTTGAATGAAAAACTGTTTTTT | CASSATGGLNEKLFF
TRBJ2-7 | - | TRBV19 | - | TGTGCCAGTAGTATAGATCCAGGGAACTACGAGCAGTACTTC | CASSIDPGNYEQYF
TRBJ2-7 | - | TRBV30 | - | TGTGCCTGGGATGGGGGGTACGAGCAGTACTTC | CAWDGGYEQYF
TRBJ2-1 | - | TRBV30 | once | TGTGCCTGGACCCCAAGAGCTAGCGATGAGCAGTTCTTC | CAWTPRASDEQFF
TRBJ2-4 | - | TRBV6-5 | - | TGTGCCACGTCCCCCGGACAGCTAGCCAAAAACATTCAGTACTTC | CATSPGQLAKNIQYF
TRBJ2-7 | - | TRBV2 | - | TGTGCCAGCAAGGGATGGAACAGGGACTACGAGCAGTACTTC | CASKGWNRDYEQYF
TRBJ2-4 | - | TRBV18 | - | TGTGCCAGCTCACCCGACAGGGCCAAAAACATTCAGTACTTC | CASSPDRAKNIQYF
TRBJ1-2 | TRBD1 | TRBV6-1 | - | TGTGCCAGCTTTGGCTGGACAGGAGACTCTACTGGCTACACCTTC | CASFGWTGDSTGYTF
TRBJ2-1 | - | TRBV5-6 | once | TGTGCCAGCAGCTTGGCTGGCGGGCCGAGGGGAGGTGAGCAGTTCTTC | CASSLAGGPRGGEQFF
TRBJ2-1 | TRBD2 | TRBV7-9 | - | TGTACCAGCAGCTCGCGGAAACTGACTAGCGGGACCTGGGATGAGCAGTTCTTC | CTSSSRKLTSGTWDEQFF
TRBJ2-7 | TRBD1 | TRBV15 | - | TGTGCCACCAGCAGAGTAACGGGACAGGTGGAGCTGTACTTC | CATSRVTGQVELYF
TRBJ2-1 | - | TRBV19 | - | TGTGCCAGTAATCCGACAGCTCAAGTATACAATGAGCAGTTCTTC | CASNPTAQVYNEQFF
TRBJ2-2 | TRBD1 | TRBV27 | - | TGTGCCAGCAGTTCCGGGTGGACAGGAGCGAACACCGGGGAGCTGTTTTTT | CASSSGWTGANTGELFF
TRBJ2-1 | TRBD2 | TRBV5-6 | - | TGTGCCAGCAGCTCGAGACTAGCGGGGCACAATGAGCAGTTCTTC | CASSSRLAGHNEQFF
TRBJ1-5 | - | TRBV7-2 | - | TGTGCCAGCAGCTTAGGTCGGAGCTACAATCAGCCCCAGCATTTT | CASSLGRSYNQPQHF
TRBJ1-2 | TRBD1 | TRBV6-5 | - | TGTGCCAGTATGTTAACAGGGGGCGAAGTCTATGGCTACACCTTC | CASMLTGGEVYGYTF
TRBJ2-7 | - | TRBV21-1 | - | TGTGCCAGCAGCAATCTCGCGGGAGGGCCCTACGAGCAGTACTTC | CASSNLAGGPYEQYF
TRBJ2-7 | TRBD1 | TRBV11-2 | - | TGTGCCAGCAGCTTAAAAGTCAGGGCAGGGGGATTTGAGCAGTACTTC | CASSLKVRAGGFEQYF
TRBJ1-1 | TRBD1 | TRBV7-9 | once | TGTGCCAGCAGCCGTTCCCCGGGACAGGCTCAGGACACTGAAGCTTTCTTT | CASSRSPGQAQDTEAFF
TRBJ1-2 | TRBD1 | TRBV27 | - | TGTGCCAGCAGTGCGGACAGGGGGTATGGCTACACCTTC | CASSADRGYGYTF
TRBJ2-1 | - | TRBV7-9 | - | TGTGCCAGCAGCACGGGATCCACCTTAAGGGAGCAGTTCTTC | CASSTGSTLREQFF
TRBJ1-5 | - | TRBV28 | - | TGTGCCAGCAGTCCCCAGGGGTCCTTTAGCAATCAGCCCCAGCATTTT | CASSPQGSFSNQPQHF
TRBJ2-2 | - | TRBV19 | once | TGTGCCAGTAGTCCCGGAGGTGCGGGCACCGGGGAGCTGTTTTTT | CASSPGGAGTGELFF
TRBJ2-7 | - | TRBV4-3 | - | TGCGCCAGCAGCCATACACAGGGTATAGCCTACGAGCAGTACTTC | CASSHTQGIAYEQYF
TRBJ1-2 | - | TRBV19 | few | TGTGCCAGTGAGGGCTATGGCTACACCTTC | CASEGYGYTF
TRBJ2-3 | - | TRBV4-3 | - | TGCGCCAGCAGCCAAGGGGCAGGGATCGGGGATACGCAGTATTTT | CASSQGAGIGDTQYF
TRBJ2-7 | TRBD1 | TRBV10-2 | - | TGCGCCAGCAGACTCAGACAGGGACGCTACGAGCAGTACTTC | CASRLRQGRYEQYF
TRBJ1-5 | - | TRBV27 | - | TGTGCCAGTTCTGACTGGGGGCTCAATCAGCCCCAGCATTTT | CASSDWGLNQPQHF
TRBJ2-7 | TRBD1 | TRBV5-1 | - | TGCGCCAGCAGCTCGGACAGGGCGGGCGAGCAGTACTTC | CASSSDRAGEQYF
TRBJ2-2 | - | TRBV30 | - | TGTGCATGTGCGTTACCACTCACCGGGGAGCTGTTTTTT | CACALPLTGELFF
TRBJ1-1 | TRBD1 | TRBV30 | - | TGTGCCGCTGTTTCTTTGCAGGGGGCCTCTGAAGCTTTCTTT | CAAVSLQGASEAFF
TRBJ1-6 | - | TRBV6-5 | - | TGTGCCAGCAGTTACTCTCAGACATCACCCCTCCACTTT | CASSYSQTSPLHF
TRBJ2-2 | TRBD1 | TRBV6-1 | - | TGTGCCAGCAGGGGGGACAGGGGTAACACCGGGGAGCTGTTTTTT | CASRGDRGNTGELFF
TRBJ1-1 | TRBD1 | TRBV7-2 | - | TGTGCCAGCAGCCTCCGTCCCCCGACAGGGGGCGCTGAAGCTTTCTTT | CASSLRPPTGGAEAFF
TRBJ2-5 | TRBD2 | TRBV5-1 | - | TGCGCCAGCAGCCTCCACGGCGGGGGGGCCAAAGAGACCCAGTACTTC | CASSLHGGGAKETQYF
TRBJ1-1 | - | TRBV18 | - | TGTGCCAGCTCACCACCGACTCTGGGAGTTGGGGAGAACACTGAAGCTTTCTTT | CASSPPTLGVGENTEAFF
TRBJ1-2 | TRBD1 | TRBV30 | - | TGTGCCTGGAGTGAGGCAGGGGGAAATGGCTACACCTTC | CAWSEAGGNGYTF